Given below is one T cell receptor beta chain in context. Its antigen is currently not known. A read error is the likely source, as a far larger clone sits one nucleotide away. The CDR3 spans 15 residues, from the cysteine through the phenylalanine. The retained sequence is limited to the CDR3, 45 bases, with the frame set at the first base. V loses 8 bases of germline sequence and J loses 6 bases, and the interval between the two ends is 19 bases. According to the germline V gene, CDR1 reads SGHTA and CDR2 reads FQGNSA. The sample belongs to a study of shared clonotypes between healthy human individuals (dated by TCRdb to 2018 to 2020). Turning to the overall study: The cohort comprised a couple of women and a few men aged 18 to 49 years. Each donor's leukapheresis produced roughly between roughly 0.85 and 9.5 billion PBMCs. Different laboratories and diverse techniques were used to prepare libraries and sequence TCR repertoires, to increase sequencing depth and limit assay-specific biases. The study deeply sequenced blood TCR repertoires of about 5 healthy adults to estimate repertoire size and the extent of clonotype sharing between individuals.

Results and caveats for the whole study, not just this receptor: Because the study included only a small number of donors, the genetic and exposure-history diversity represented was limited. Pairwise subsampling led to the expectation that sequencing depth would affect the degree of clonotype sharing among donors. Sampling was restricted to blood, and TCR repertoires in tissues likely differ from the TCR repertoires found in blood.

Using the deep immunoSEQ assay, multiplex PCR amplified TCR CDR3 regions from genomic DNA. Extracted genomic DNA from each cell subset was distributed evenly across all wells of several immunoSEQ 96-well plates, and each plate was treated as a replicate. Each replicate PCR for unsorted PBMC received approximately 0.3 ug genomic DNA, equal to 30,000 or so T cell genomes. Ten immunoSEQ deep assay plates were used to sequence unsorted PBMC genomic DNA. The purified libraries were quantified using a Qubit 3.0 fluorometer, sized with a Bioanalyzer 2100, and then quantified again using the KAPA Library Quantification kit. Each immunoSEQ 96-well plate was sequenced on its own single-read 150-cycle Illumina NextSeq 550 flow cell. The paper's processing steps were these. Because the immunoSEQ output held only junctional sequences and lacked quality scores, the filtering could not match the filtering applied to full-length reads. To assign V/J genes and CDR3, sequences were annotated using PyIR, a Python wrapper for IgBLAST v1.9, with IMGT germline references. Reads with weak V/J assignments (E-value above 1e-6), missing CDR3, stop codons, out-of-frame junctions, or ambiguous translated residues were removed. V3J clonotypes were defined as sequences sharing the same inferred V gene, J gene, and CDR3 amino acid sequence. Percentage overlap between repertoires was computed as shared unique clonotypes divided by the size of the smaller repertoire. Richness of each repertoire was evaluated using RTK rarefaction, the Chao1 estimator, and Recon v2.1 estimates of unobserved clonotypes. Entries here come from immuneACCESS through TCRdb and include only in-frame sequences with V and J called. Some clones fail to appear in such tables; in the studies checked, an unresolved V gene covers under half of the shortfall, and the cause of the remainder is unknown. V, J and clone size derive from that table, while D and trimming were established from the DNA sequence. The sample yields about 490,000 clones; 60% to 80% were counted once. The ten largest account for more than 10% of the sample.

Healthy HIV-negative adults with no recently reported acute infections or vaccinations were included as donors. All donors were Caucasian adults living in Nashville, Tennessee, USA. For unsorted samples, tens of millions of PBMCs were counted and genomic DNA was extracted with the QIAamp DNA Blood Mini kit. Blood was obtained by leukapheresis, after which PBMCs were separated by Ficoll-Histopaque density gradient centrifugation and cryopreserved in liquid nitrogen vapor phase. The V and J segments used are TRBV7-2 and TRBJ2-2, and perhaps TRBD1 as D gene, on 5 matching bases. Material: PBMCs. The clonotype was recovered from a woman aged 40 to 55 in good health. Some clones in this sample may be carry-over from other donors' samples. The CDR3 protein sequence reads: CASGPRVGGAGELFF. The nucleotide sequence is given as TGTGCCAGCGGCCCCAGGGTGGGCGGCGCCGGGGAGCTGTTTTTT.